What follows are 31 T cell receptor beta chains derived from one specimen sequenced in a study of T cell changes during pregnancy in multiple sclerosis. TCRdb's table, derived via immunoSEQ multiplex PCR, lists solely in-frame clones and lacks some. Of 35,000 to 40,000 clones detected, about 91% appear once; the ten largest clones hold approximately 0.81%. Sample: CD4+ T cells from peripheral blood mononuclear cells, taken in the third trimester of pregnancy. The receptors stem from a female donor with multiple sclerosis, enrolled in a pregnancy study.

The V and J genes are TRBV18 and TRBJ2-7, with 9 bases identical to TRBD2. The CDR3 is 16 residues long. CDR1 is KGHSH, CDR2 LQKENI, per germline. V lost 2 bases to trimming and J lost 1 base; unmatched junction nucleotides: 6. The CDR3 loop is CASSPIDLAGSYEQYF. The CDR3 nucleotides are TGTGCCAGCTCACCAATCGATCTAGCGGGGTCCTACGAGCAGTACTTC.

The chain carries TRBV6-5 and TRBJ2-7; D possibly corresponds to TRBD1 (6 bases). Germline V gives CDR1 MNHEY, CDR2 SVGAGI. This CDR3 has 15 residues. The V and J ends lost 2 bases and 0 bases respectively, with 11 bases between them. The CDR3 is CASSYRDTSSYEQYF. DNA of the CDR3: TGTGCCAGCAGTTACCGGGACACGAGCTCCTACGAGCAGTACTTC.

The CDR3 spells CASSLSGRGETQYF. In DNA form, the CDR3 reads TGTGCCAGCTCACTCAGCGGCAGGGGGGAGACCCAGTACTTC. The chain employs TRBV18 and TRBJ2-5, with 7 bases lining up with TRBD1. This CDR3 is built from 14 residues. The V segment lost 4 bases and the J segment 5 bases; nucleotides outside the gene matches: 7. Germline loops: CDR1 KGHSH, CDR2 LQKENI. The full variable domain, with the rest looked up from reference TRBV18 and TRBJ2-5, is NAGVMQNPRHLVRRRGQEARLRCSPMKGHSHVYWYRQLPEEGLKFMVYLQKENIIDESGMPKERFSAEFPKEGPSILRIQQVVRGDSAAYFCASSLSGRGETQYFGPGTRLLVL.

This chain uses TRBV7-9 with TRBJ1-4, with D unresolved. The CDR3 is 14 residues long. The ends were cut back, 2 bases at V and 7 bases at J, with 11 bases in the middle. Germline V gene sequence: CDR1 SEHNR, CDR2 FQNEAQ (reference sequence). The CDR3 protein is CASSLRDFGEKLFF. The CDR3 DNA sequence: TGTGCCAGCAGCTTAAGAGATTTTGGTGAAAAACTGTTTTTT.

The rearrangement links TRBV29-1 to TRBJ1-1; D is unclear. Trimming shortened V by 4 bases and J by 4 bases, and 10 bases separated the two germline ends. Germline V gene sequence: CDR1 SQVTM, CDR2 ANQGSEA. The CDR3 extends over 12 amino acids. CDR3 sequence: CSVVPAGTEAFF. Here the CDR3 DNA reads TGCAGCGTTGTGCCGGCGGGCACTGAAGCTTTCTTT.

The CDR3 protein is CASSQDGRSGGELFF. The CDR3 DNA is TGTGCCAGCAGCCAAGATGGCCGATCAGGCGGGGAGCTGTTTTTT. The chain carries TRBV4-2 and TRBJ2-2; D call uncertain. This CDR3 region has 15 residues. The germline CDR1 and CDR2 sequences are LGHNA and YNFKEQ. V lost 0 bases and J 7 bases, leaving 12 bases between the germline ends.

J is TRBJ1-4 and V is TRBV5-1; D gene unclear. CDR1 and CDR2 from the germline V gene are SGHRS and YFSETQ. V gave up 4 bases and J gave up 8 bases, with 15 bases separating them. The CDR3 loop spans 14 amino acids. CDR3 sequence reads: CASSPLGGWEKLFF. CDR3 nucleotides: TGCGCCAGCAGCCCCCTTGGAGGTTGGGAAAAACTGTTTTTT.

The V call is TRBV5-1, the J call TRBJ2-3; D is perhaps TRBD2 (6 bases). Trimming stripped 4 bases from V and 13 bases from J, with 25 bases between. The CDR3 loop spans 15 amino acids. Germline CDR1 is SGHRS and CDR2 is YFSETQ. The CDR3 DNA reads TGCGCCAGCAGCCCTAGCTTAGGGGAGGTGCGGGATAAGTATTTT. Residues: CASSPSLGEVRDKYF.

This chain links TRBV7-3 with TRBJ2-7; 8 nucleotides agree with TRBD2. The CDR3 loop spans 14 amino acids. The trim removed 7 bases at V and 0 bases at J, leaving 5 bases unmatched. From germline, CDR1 is SGHTA and CDR2 FQGTGA. The CDR3, as DNA: TGTGCCAGCAAAAAGAGCGGGAGCTCCTACGAGCAGTACTTC. Amino acid sequence: CASKKSGSSYEQYF.

This sequence joins TRBV5-1 and TRBJ2-7, with 11 nucleotides matching TRBD2. The germline CDR1 and CDR2 sequences are SGHRS and YFSETQ. The CDR3 has 16 amino acids. With 7 bases clipped from V and 0 bases from J, the junction kept 9 bases outside the gene matches. In DNA, the CDR3 is TGCGCCAGCTACCCCTTAGCGGGAGGGCCCTCCTACGAGCAGTACTTC. Translating it yields CASYPLAGGPSYEQYF. The whole variable domain, remainder taken from reference TRBV5-1 and TRBJ2-7, is KAGVTQTPRYLIKTRGQQVTLSCSPISGHRSVSWYQQTPGQGLQFLFEYFSETQRNKGNFPGRFSGRQFSNSRSEMNVSTLELGDSALYLCASYPLAGGPSYEQYFGPGTRLTVT.

The rearrangement uses TRBV6-1 and TRBJ2-4, with 9 nucleotides matching TRBD1. Germline V gene lookup returns CDR1 MNHNS and CDR2 SASEGT. This CDR3 has 15 residues. The J segment lost 7 bases and the V segment lost 6 bases, leaving 10 bases of the junction unmatched. DNA of the CDR3: TGTGCCAGCAGAGGGGGGACAGGGTCGTCCAACATTCAGTACTTC. Protein sequence: CASRGGTGSSNIQYF.

This clone is a singleton in its sample. The rearrangement joins TRBV5-6 to TRBJ2-1; D is possibly TRBD1 (5 bases). Deletions cut 0 bases from V and 1 base from J, with 11 bases between. The CDR3 loop spans 16 amino acids. Germline CDR1 is SGHDT and CDR2 is YYEEEE. CDR3 residues: CASSLVGRASYNEQFF. The CDR3 nucleotides are TGTGCCAGCAGCTTGGTCGGCAGGGCTTCCTACAATGAGCAGTTCTTC. Looking up the rest from reference TRBV5-6 and TRBJ2-1 gives the full variable domain: DAGVTQSPTHLIKTRGQQVTLRCSPKSGHDTVSWYQQALGQGPQFIFQYYEEEERQRGNFPDRFSGHQFPNYSSELNVNALLLGDSALYLCASSLVGRASYNEQFFGPGTRLTVL.

The chain couples TRBV5-6 to TRBJ2-7; no clear D gene. The V gene lost 0 bases and the J gene lost 3 bases, with 10 bases spanning the gap. Per the germline V gene, CDR1 is SGHDT and CDR2 is YYEEEE. The CDR3 has 14 amino acids. The CDR3 nucleotides are TGTGCCAGCAGCTTGGCCGGGTTTAGCTACGAGCAGTACTTC. As protein: CASSLAGFSYEQYF.

This chain uses TRBV6-4 with TRBJ2-1; 10 bases match TRBD2. Germline CDR1 reads MRHNA; CDR2 reads SNTAGT. This CDR3 is built from 17 residues. J gave up 4 bases and V 0 bases, and 6 bases lay outside the gene matches. This chain's CDR3 is CASSDSKTAGGYNEQFF. The CDR3 DNA follows: TGTGCCAGCAGTGACTCGAAAACAGCGGGAGGGTACAATGAGCAGTTCTTC.

The chain uses TRBV4-1 and TRBJ2-3, with 8 bases matching TRBD1. The length of the CDR3 is 16 residues. Germline CDR1 and CDR2: MGHRA and YSYEKL. The ends lost 4 bases at V and 0 bases at J; junction bases unmatched: 6. The DNA of the CDR3 is TGCGCCAGCAGCCCTGGACAGGGCCCTAGCACAGATACGCAGTATTTT. Translated: CASSPGQGPSTDTQYF.

The table lists this clone with a few counts. The chain combines TRBV10-3 with TRBJ1-5; perhaps TRBD1 as D (5 bases). The CDR3 has 14 residues. Germline V lookup: CDR1 ENHRY, CDR2 SYGVKD. Deletions cut 4 bases from V and 9 bases from J, with 16 bases between. CDR3 loop: CAISVSGYGSPQHF. CDR3 nucleotides: TGTGCCATCAGTGTTTCAGGGTATGGGTCGCCCCAGCATTTT.

The J gene is TRBJ1-5, the V gene TRBV5-6; D possibly corresponds to TRBD1 (6 bases). Between the trimmed V and J ends, which lost 9 bases and 1 base, there was a span of 23 bases. The germline V gene encodes CDR1 SGHDT and CDR2 YYEEEE. The CDR3 has 17 residues. The DNA for the CDR3 is TGTGCCACCCCACTGGGGCAGGGGAAAGGAAGCAATCAGCCCCAGCATTTT. Its protein product is CATPLGQGKGSNQPQHF.

The chain recombines TRBV7-2 with TRBJ2-7, with TRBD2 matching over 9 bases. Per the germline V gene, CDR1 is SGHTA and CDR2 is FQGNSA. This CDR3 is built from 18 residues. V lost 1 base and J lost 4; bases outside the gene matches: 14. The CDR3 DNA sequence: TGTGCCAGCAGCTTAGTTGGTTTGAAGCTAGCGGGATTGTACGAGCAGTACTTC. This codes for CASSLVGLKLAGLYEQYF.

The chain carries TRBV28 and TRBJ2-7; 8 bases line up with TRBD1. Looked up from germline, CDR1 is MDHEN and CDR2 is SYDVKM. V was clipped by 0 bases and J by 6 bases; unmatched bases: 1. This CDR3 has 13 amino acids. This chain's CDR3 is CASSLWTGAEQYF. The CDR3 DNA reads TGTGCCAGCAGTTTATGGACAGGGGCCGAGCAGTACTTC.

The V call is TRBV19, the J call TRBJ2-3, with TRBD2 matching 13 bases. V dropped 2 bases and J dropped 0; count of bases not matched to a gene: 5. The length of the CDR3 is 18 residues. Germline V gives CDR1 LNHDA, CDR2 SQIVND (reference sequence). In DNA form, the CDR3 reads TGTGCCAGTAGTATAACCGGGACTAGCGGGACCAGCACAGATACGCAGTATTTT. It specifies CASSITGTSGTSTDTQYF.

This chain joins TRBV6-5 and TRBJ1-2, with a weak D call TRBD1 (5 bases). Germline V gene sequence: CDR1 MNHEY, CDR2 SVGAGI. V lost 0 bases and J lost 8, with 13 bases in between. This CDR3 has 14 residues. CDR3: CASSYSQGQGGYTF. The CDR3 DNA sequence: TGTGCCAGCAGTTACTCGCAGGGTCAGGGAGGCTACACCTTC.

The chain combines TRBV5-1 with TRBJ2-1, with 7 bases fitting TRBD2. The CDR3 spans 15 residues. The V and J ends lost 1 base and 5 bases, in that order; junction bases with no gene match: 6. The V gene's germline CDR1 is SGHRS and CDR2 YFSETQ. CDR3 coding DNA: TGCGCCAGCAGCTTGACTAGCGTAGGGGACAATGAGCAGTTCTTC. Residues: CASSLTSVGDNEQFF.

This rearrangement joins TRBV28 to TRBJ1-4; a weak D match, TRBD1 (5 bases). Trimming removed 6 bases from V and 8 bases from J, with 7 bases in between. Germline assignment: CDR1 MDHEN and CDR2 SYDVKM. This CDR3 region has 11 residues. The CDR3 sequence is CASSQGEKLFF. The CDR3 DNA reads TGTGCCAGCAGCCAGGGAGAAAAACTGTTTTTT.

The chain joins TRBV5-1 to TRBJ2-3; 7 nucleotides align to TRBD2. V was pared by 2 bases and J by 0 bases, with 3 bases of the junction left unmatched. This CDR3 has 15 residues. From germline, CDR1 is SGHRS and CDR2 YFSETQ. CDR3 nucleotides: TGCGCCAGCAGCTTAGGGACTACTAGCACAGATACGCAGTATTTT. This codes for CASSLGTTSTDTQYF.

The gene calls are TRBV27 and TRBJ2-1; possible D gene TRBD2, 5 bases. Germline-derived CDR1 and CDR2 are MNHEY and SMNVEV (reference sequence). V lost 5 bases to trimming and J lost 8 bases, with 13 bases between them. There are 13 residues in the CDR3. The CDR3 DNA is TGTGCCAGCAGTCCCCGGGAAGCCGATGAGCAGTTCTTC. Its protein is CASSPREADEQFF.

This chain links TRBV6-1 with TRBJ2-2; 7 nucleotides match TRBD2. The CDR3 covers 13 residues. CDR1 is MNHNS, CDR2 SASEGT, per germline. V trimming: 7 bases; J trimming: 5 bases; junction bases outside the gene matches: 4. CDR3 residues: CASTNSGTGELFF. CDR3 in DNA: TGTGCCAGCACCAATAGCGGGACCGGGGAGCTGTTTTTT.

The V and J genes are TRBV19 and TRBJ2-3, with a tentative D call TRBD2 (5 bases). V was clipped by 3 bases and J by 5 bases, with 6 bases between them. Germline V gives CDR1 LNHDA, CDR2 SQIVND (reference sequence). The CDR3 is 12 amino acids. In DNA, the CDR3 is TGTGCCAGTAGTATGAGGGAAGATACGCAGTATTTT. This codes for CASSMREDTQYF.

As DNA, the CDR3 is TGTGCCAGCAGCCACGACACAAACACTGAAGCTTTCTTT. Translation gives CASSHDTNTEAFF. The gene calls are TRBV14 and TRBJ1-1, with D unresolved. The V and J ends lost 3 bases and 2 bases respectively, with 7 bases between them. This CDR3 has 13 residues. Germline V gene data show CDR1 as SGHDN and CDR2 as FVKESK.

The V gene is TRBV5-6, the J gene TRBJ2-4; TRBD1 matches at 9 bases. V was pared by 3 bases and J by 14 bases, with 18 bases of the junction left unmatched. Germline CDR1 and CDR2: SGHDT and YYEEEE. There are 16 residues in the CDR3. The CDR3 DNA is TGTGCCAGCAGCTCTTTGAAGGGACAGGGCCAGTGGGGGGAGTACTTC. Protein sequence: CASSSLKGQGQWGEYF. The full variable domain, with the rest looked up from reference TRBV5-6 and TRBJ2-4, is DAGVTQSPTHLIKTRGQQVTLRCSPKSGHDTVSWYQQALGQGPQFIFQYYEEEERQRGNFPDRFSGHQFPNYSSELNVNALLLGDSALYLCASSSLKGQGQWGEYFGAGTRLSVL.

This clone has just one count. The CDR3, as DNA: TGTGCCATCAGGGACAGGTCAGACCAAGAGACCCAGTACTTC. This translates into CAIRDRSDQETQYF. The chain couples TRBV10-3 to TRBJ2-5; TRBD1 matches 7 bases. V shed 6 bases and J 0 bases; nucleotides not matched to a gene: 4. Germline loops: CDR1 ENHRY, CDR2 SYGVKD. This CDR3 comprises 14 residues.

V is TRBV5-1 and J is TRBJ2-7; TRBD2 matches at 11 bases. This CDR3 is built from 18 residues. CDR1 and CDR2 from the germline V gene are SGHRS and YFSETQ. V lost 2 bases, J lost 0 bases, and 10 bases stayed unmatched. Here the CDR3 reads CASSLTLRLAGFSYEQYF. The CDR3 region has the DNA TGCGCCAGCAGCTTAACCCTGAGACTAGCGGGATTCTCCTACGAGCAGTACTTC.